This T cell receptor (beta chain) is from a study of regulatory T cells in long-lasting Graves disease. Findings and limits, study-wide: There were preferences for TRBV28, TRBJ1-2 and TRBJ2-5 in persistent disease.

CDR1 is MNHNS, CDR2 SASEGT, per germline. V shed 2 bases and J shed 5 bases, with 9 bases lying between them. The CDR3 extends over 13 amino acids. Relying on iRepertoire HTBI primers and Arm-PCR of CDR3 regions, the team built TCR beta libraries. A single record per CDR3 protein comes from TCRdb applying MiXCR to the multiplex PCR reads. Among 350,000 to 500,000 distinct CDR3 sequences listed, 16% were seen once. Time point denoted: newly diagnosed GD, antithyroid drugs for less than 3 months. The TCR library was made from RNA extracted from PBMCs. The sample holds many counts of this clonotype. No antigen is known for it. This sample also appeared in a second study, on T cells in Graves' hyperthyroidism and ophthalmopathy.

The chain links TRBV6-1 to TRBJ2-5; D is ambiguous. Sequencing was performed on peripheral blood mononuclear cells (PBMCs), taken at new diagnosis, from a patient treated with antithyroid drugs. The receptor comes from a woman in her twenties or thirties with Graves disease. The CDR3 region is CASSEYAVETQYF. In DNA, the CDR3 is TGTGCCAGCAGTGAATATGCGGTGGAGACCCAGTACTTC.